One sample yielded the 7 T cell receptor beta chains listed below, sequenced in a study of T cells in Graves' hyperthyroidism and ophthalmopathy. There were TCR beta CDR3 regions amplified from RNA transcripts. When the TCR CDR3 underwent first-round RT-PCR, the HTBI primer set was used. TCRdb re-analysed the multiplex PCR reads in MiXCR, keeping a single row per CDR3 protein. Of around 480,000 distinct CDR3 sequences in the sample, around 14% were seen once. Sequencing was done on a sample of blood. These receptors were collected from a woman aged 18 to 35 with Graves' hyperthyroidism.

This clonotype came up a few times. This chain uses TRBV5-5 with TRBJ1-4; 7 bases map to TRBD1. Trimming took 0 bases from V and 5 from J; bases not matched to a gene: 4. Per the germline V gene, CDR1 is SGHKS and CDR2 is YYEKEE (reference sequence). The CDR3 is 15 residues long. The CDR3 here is CASSLVPGGNEKLFF. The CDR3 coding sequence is TGTGCCAGCAGCTTGGTCCCAGGGGGGAATGAAAAACTGTTTTTT.

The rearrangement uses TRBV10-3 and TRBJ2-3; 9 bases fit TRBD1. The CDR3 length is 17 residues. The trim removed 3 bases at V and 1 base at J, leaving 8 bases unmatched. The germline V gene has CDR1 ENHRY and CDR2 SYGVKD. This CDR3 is CAISDVLGQGGTDTQYF. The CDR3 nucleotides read TGTGCCATCAGTGACGTATTGGGACAGGGAGGCACAGATACGCAGTATTTT.

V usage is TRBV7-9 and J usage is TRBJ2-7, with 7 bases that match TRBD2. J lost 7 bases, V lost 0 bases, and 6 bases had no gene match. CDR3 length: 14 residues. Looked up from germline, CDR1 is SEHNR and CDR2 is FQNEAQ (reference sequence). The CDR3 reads CASSLAGGRGEQYV. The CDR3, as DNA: TGTGCCAGCAGCTTAGCGGGAGGGAGAGGGGAGCAGTACGTC.

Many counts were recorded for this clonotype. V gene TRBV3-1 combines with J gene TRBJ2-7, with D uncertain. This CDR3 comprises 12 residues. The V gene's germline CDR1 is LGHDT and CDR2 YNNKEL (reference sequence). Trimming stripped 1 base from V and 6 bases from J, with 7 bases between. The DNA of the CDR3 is TGTGCCAGCAGCCAAGTCCCTCGCGAGCAGTACTTC. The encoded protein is CASSQVPREQYF.

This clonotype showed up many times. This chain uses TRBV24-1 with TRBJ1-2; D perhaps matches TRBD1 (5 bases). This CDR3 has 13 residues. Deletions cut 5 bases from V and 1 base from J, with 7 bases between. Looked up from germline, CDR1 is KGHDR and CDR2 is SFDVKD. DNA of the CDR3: TGTGCCACCAGTGCGGGGCTTAACTATGGCTACACCTTC. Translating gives CATSAGLNYGYTF.

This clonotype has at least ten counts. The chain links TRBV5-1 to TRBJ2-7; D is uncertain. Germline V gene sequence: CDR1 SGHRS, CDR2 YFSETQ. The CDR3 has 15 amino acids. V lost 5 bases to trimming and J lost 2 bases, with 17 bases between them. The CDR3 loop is CASSFGQVGTYEQYF. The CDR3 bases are TGCGCCAGCAGTTTTGGTCAAGTTGGAACCTACGAGCAGTACTTC.

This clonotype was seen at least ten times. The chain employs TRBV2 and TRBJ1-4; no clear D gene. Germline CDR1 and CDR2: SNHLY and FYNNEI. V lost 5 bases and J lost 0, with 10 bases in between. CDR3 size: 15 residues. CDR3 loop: CASSWTATTNEKLFF. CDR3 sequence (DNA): TGTGCCAGCAGTTGGACGGCTACAACTAATGAAAAACTGTTTTTT.